This T cell receptor (beta chain) came from a study of blood T cell repertoires in COVID-19. Across the whole study: COVID-19 samples collected from the United States, Italy and Spain covered acute and convalescent phases. PBMCs, B-cell-depleted T cells, or T cells were the source of the cDNA or gDNA that made up the material.

Here immunoSEQ multiplex PCR was the method, and the copy in TCRdb shows in-frame clones only, minus some. The profile shows about 220,000 clones, 85% of them singletons. Patients of the Seattle cohort, enrolled during active infection, were followed longitudinally. Trimming cost V 4 bases and J 4 bases, with 10 bases left between them. Germline V gives CDR1 SGHTA, CDR2 FQGTGA. The CDR3 runs to 13 residues. The TCR was taken from an older woman with COVID-19, enrolled during active disease. V and J are TRBV7-3 and TRBJ1-2, with D perhaps matching TRBD1 (5 bases). The sample consisted of peripheral blood. CDR3 amino acids: CASSSTAGYGYTF. The DNA of the CDR3 is TGTGCCAGCAGCTCGACAGCGGGCTATGGCTACACCTTC.